Detailed here is one TCR beta chain. What it recognizes is unknown. The data stem from a study of cytomegalovirus exposure and HLA in healthy donors. Overall study results and limits: CMV serostatus was the sole immune exposure information available. Reported results showed that the classifier diagnosed cytomegalovirus status with high specificity and sensitivity.

PCR used 60 Vbeta primers and 13 Jbeta primers. The assay was immunoSEQ multiplex PCR, and TCRdb's table has in-frame clones only and misses some. The repertoire has 150,000 or so clones, approximately 79% of them found once; the top ten carry 4.3%. This clonotype originated in a man younger than 30 in good health and CMV-seropositive. Specimen: PBMCs.

In nucleotides, the CDR3 is TGTGCCAGCAGTTTATTAGACAGGGGGTTGGGCGAGCAGTACTTC. It translates to CASSLLDRGLGEQYF. V gene TRBV28 combines with J gene TRBJ2-7, with 9 nucleotides matching TRBD1. Germline assignment: CDR1 MDHEN and CDR2 SYDVKM. After removal of 1 base from V and 6 bases from J, the junction contained 7 bases not matched to a gene. The CDR3 runs to 15 residues.